This record looks at one T cell receptor beta chain sequence and its context. Its target is unknown. The data are from a study of shared clonotypes between healthy human individuals. Study results and caveats: Despite large depth, rarefaction showed incomplete sorted-subset sequencing. It was the few donors that limited the genetic and exposure-history diversity represented. Roughly 5% was the fraction of naive CD4 clonotypes found shared across a few donors.

TCRdb's copy holds only in-frame clones and misses some; the assay was immunoSEQ multiplex PCR. The sample comprises approximately 350,000 clones, around two thirds of which are singletons, and 10% rests with the top ten. The CDR3 is 17 residues long. Trimming took 3 bases from V and 4 from J; bases not matched to a gene: 12. CDR1 and CDR2 from the germline V gene are KGHSH and LQKENI. The sample was memory CD4+ T cells sorted from blood. As to subset: CD45RA-negative fraction. The clonotype originates from a man under 40 in good health. The chain links TRBV18 to TRBJ2-1; the match to TRBD2 covers 7 bases. CDR3 region: CASSPFTGGSPYNEQFF. Written as DNA, the CDR3 is TGTGCCAGCTCACCTTTTACGGGCGGGAGCCCTTACAATGAGCAGTTCTTC. Using reference TRBV18 and TRBJ2-1 for the parts outside the CDR3, the full variable domain is NAGVMQNPRHLVRRRGQEARLRCSPMKGHSHVYWYRQLPEEGLKFMVYLQKENIIDESGMPKERFSAEFPKEGPSILRIQQVVRGDSAAYFCASSPFTGGSPYNEQFFGPGTRLTVL.